A selection of T cell receptor beta chains follows, all from one sample in a study of blood T cell repertoires in COVID-19. Assay used: immunoSEQ multiplex PCR; TCRdb lists only in-frame clones, some missing. The data show some 300,000 clones, around 90% seen once. Source material: PBMCs or T cells enriched from blood (not recorded which). The origin of the receptors is a woman in her fifties or sixties in a cohort exposed to, infected with or recovered from COVID-19 (not recorded which). Each CDR3 is given with its conserved first and last residue. A D gene is named only where the DNA matches it firmly. A clone size is listed for some rows: how often the clone was seen (once, few, many), or a class if it is expanded.

>TRBV28|once|TRBJ2-7|TRBD1
CASSPSTGGFEQYF
TGTGCCAGCAGTCCGTCGACAGGGGGCTTTGAGCAGTACTTC
>TRBV7-8|.|TRBJ2-7|.
CASSPRELNFEQYF
TGTGCCAGCAGCCCCCGCGAGCTAAATTTCGAGCAGTACTTC
>TRBV7-8|few|TRBJ1-1|TRBD1
CASSDRQGPTEAFF
TGTGCCAGCAGCGACCGACAGGGACCCACTGAAGCTTTCTTT
>TRBV6-1|.|TRBJ2-7|TRBD1
CASSFPGQGYEQYF
TGTGCCAGCAGTTTCCCGGGACAGGGGTACGAGCAGTACTTC
>TRBV4-2|.|TRBJ2-5|.
CASSQGRGQETQYF
TGTGCCAGCAGCCAAGGTAGGGGCCAGGAGACCCAGTACTTC
>TRBV30|once|TRBJ1-2|TRBD1
CACFGTGRGNYGYTF
TGTGCCTGCTTCGGGACAGGGAGGGGGAATTATGGCTACACCTTC
>TRBV27|.|TRBJ2-1|TRBD2
CASSFLTSGGDNEQFF
TGTGCCAGCAGTTTCCTAACTAGCGGGGGGGACAATGAGCAGTTCTTC
>TRBV24-1|.|TRBJ2-2|.
CATSDWGLNTGELFF
TGTGCCACCAGTGATTGGGGGCTGAACACCGGGGAGCTGTTTTTT
>TRBV14|.|TRBJ1-3|.
CASSQQGLQGNTIYF
TGTGCCAGCAGCCAACAGGGTCTACAAGGAAACACCATATATTTT
>TRBV7-6|.|TRBJ1-3|.
CASSLVLQGSGNTIYF
TGTGCCAGCAGCTTAGTACTACAGGGTTCTGGAAACACCATATATTTT
>TRBV5-1|.|TRBJ1-2|.
CASSVADGTYGYTF
TGCGCCAGCAGCGTAGCGGACGGTACCTATGGCTACACCTTC
>TRBV12-3/TRBV12-4|.|TRBJ2-1|TRBD2
CASTSTSGKQQFF
TGTGCCAGCACCTCGACTAGCGGGAAACAGCAGTTCTTC
>TRBV28|.|TRBJ2-1|TRBD2
CASSSTAGGGLNEQFF
TGTGCCAGCAGTTCCACAGCGGGAGGGGGACTCAATGAGCAGTTCTTC
>TRBV30|.|TRBJ2-6|TRBD1
CAWSGTGGSGANVLTF
TGTGCCTGGTCCGGGACAGGGGGCTCAGGGGCCAACGTCCTGACTTTC
>TRBV24-1|.|TRBJ2-5|TRBD2
CATRPSGSSRNQETQYF
TGTGCCACCAGGCCTAGCGGGAGTTCTCGGAACCAAGAGACCCAGTACTTC
>TRBV5-1|.|TRBJ1-2|.
CASSLGSPVYGYTF
TGCGCCAGCAGCTTGGGGAGCCCCGTCTATGGCTACACCTTC
>TRBV5-1|.|TRBJ2-3|TRBD2
CASSLYHPSGTTTDTQYF
TGCGCCAGCAGCTTGTACCACCCTAGCGGGACTACCACAGATACGCAGTATTTT
>TRBV9|few|TRBJ1-4|TRBD1
CASTLRDSANEKLFF
TGTGCCAGCACCCTTCGGGACAGCGCTAATGAAAAACTGTTTTTT
>TRBV27|.|TRBJ1-2|TRBD1
CASSSNRGNYGYTF
TGTGCCAGCAGTTCGAACAGGGGGAACTATGGCTACACCTTC